This T cell receptor beta chain came from a study of blood T cell repertoires in COVID-19. About the research overall: Acute-phase and convalescent COVID-19 samples originated in the United States, Italy and Spain. Sources were T cells, B-cell-depleted T cells, or PBMCs; the material itself was cDNA or gDNA.

Authors' data handling: Cell counts per sample came from amplifying reference gene primers. The assay was immunoSEQ multiplex PCR, and TCRdb's table has in-frame clones only and misses some. V and J calls and clone size are as listed in that table; D and trimming were resolved from the DNA. In the table there are 150,000 to 200,000 clones, 87% of which are singletons. This clone was counted once. V lost 0 bases to trimming and J lost 0 bases, with 15 bases between them. This CDR3 is 17 amino acids long. Germline loops: CDR1 SEHNR, CDR2 FQNEAQ (reference sequence). The sample was peripheral blood. The source is a human donor in a cohort sampled during active COVID-19. The chain employs TRBV7-9 and TRBJ2-7, with D tentatively TRBD1 (6 bases). The CDR3 DNA reads TGTGCCAGCAGCTTAGCGCTGGGGGCCACCGGCTCCTACGAGCAGTACTTC. Translating it yields CASSLALGATGSYEQYF.